Only a few counts were recorded for the clone carrying this T cell receptor (beta chain). The antigen is not known. Assay: immunoSEQ multiplex PCR; the TCRdb copy retains only in-frame clones and omits some. The repertoire holds 15,000 to 20,000 clones, with 80% to 85% as singletons. The CDR3 spans 15 residues. CDR1 and CDR2 (germline): LGHNA, YNFKEQ. V was cut by 0 bases and J by 9 bases, with 18 bases left in between. This entry comes from a study of PD-1 blockade in mismatch repair-deficient tumors. Points from the study as a whole: Tumor-resident clones, often undetectable pretreatment in blood, expanded then contracted after pembrolizumab.

V is TRBV4-2 and J is TRBJ2-7, with D tentatively TRBD1 (7 bases). The specimen was PBMCs, collected before pembrolizumab treatment. The sequence derives from an adult with mismatch repair-deficient cancer. Written as DNA, the CDR3 is TGTGCCAGCAGCCAAGAGGAGGGGGCGCTGGGACGGCAGTACTTC. This translates into CASSQEEGALGRQYF.